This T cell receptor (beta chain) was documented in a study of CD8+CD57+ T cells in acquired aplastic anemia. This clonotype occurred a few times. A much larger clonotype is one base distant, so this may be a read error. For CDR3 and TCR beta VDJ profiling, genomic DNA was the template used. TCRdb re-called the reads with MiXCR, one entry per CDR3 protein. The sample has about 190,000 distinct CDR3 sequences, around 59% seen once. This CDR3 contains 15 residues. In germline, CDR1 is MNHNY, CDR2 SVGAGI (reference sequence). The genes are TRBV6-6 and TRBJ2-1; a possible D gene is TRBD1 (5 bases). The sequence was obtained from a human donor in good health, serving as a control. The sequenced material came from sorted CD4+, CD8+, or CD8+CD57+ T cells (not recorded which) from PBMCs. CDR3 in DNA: TGTGCCAGCAGTTACCGACAGAACCAAGTCAATGAGCTGTTCTTC. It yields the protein CASSYRQNQVNELFF.